A selection of T cell receptor beta chains follows, all from one sample in a study of blood T cells in healthy people across ages. TCRdb passed the 5' RACE reads through MiXCR, listing each CDR3 protein once. The sample records 700,000 or so distinct CDR3 sequences, 40% to 45% being singletons. The sequencing input was blood. These TCRs come from an elderly man in good health. CDR3s include the opening cysteine and the closing phenylalanine or tryptophan. The order of the fields is clone size, D gene, V gene, J gene, CDR3 protein, CDR3 DNA. A D gene is named only where the DNA matches it firmly. Clone size is stated in some rows and not others, as once, few, many or a class when expanded.

clone_size: few; d_call: -; v_call: TRBV20-1; j_call: TRBJ2-7; cdr3_aa: CSARDRGSTYEQYF; cdr3_nt: TGCAGTGCTAGAGATCGGGGATCAACCTACGAGCAGTACTTC
clone_size: few; d_call: TRBD2; v_call: TRBV7-7; j_call: TRBJ2-7; cdr3_aa: CASSLGGSGGTSGKLYEQYF; cdr3_nt: TGTGCTAGCAGCTTAGGGGGCAGCGGGGGCACTAGCGGGAAGCTTTACGAGCAGTACTTC
clone_size: few; d_call: -; v_call: TRBV6-5; j_call: TRBJ2-3; cdr3_aa: CASSPRQHYPTQYF; cdr3_nt: TGTGCCAGCAGTCCCCGACAGCACTATCCCACGCAGTATTTT
clone_size: -; d_call: -; v_call: TRBV14; j_call: TRBJ1-2; cdr3_aa: CASSQVAGPYGYTF; cdr3_nt: TGTGCCAGCAGCCAAGTGGCAGGGCCCTATGGCTACACCTTC
clone_size: few; d_call: -; v_call: TRBV7-9; j_call: TRBJ2-5; cdr3_aa: CASSLVETGRQYF; cdr3_nt: TGTGCCAGCAGCTTAGTGGAAACGGGTCGGCAGTACTTC
clone_size: few; d_call: -; v_call: TRBV12-5; j_call: TRBJ2-3; cdr3_aa: CASGFAFRTGLTDTQYF; cdr3_nt: TGTGCTAGTGGTTTTGCCTTCCGCACGGGGCTGACAGATACGCAGTATTTT
clone_size: once; d_call: -; v_call: TRBV6-1; j_call: TRBJ1-4; cdr3_aa: CASSETGDTNEKLFF; cdr3_nt: TGTGCCAGCAGTGAAACGGGTGATACTAATGAAAAACTGTTTTTT
clone_size: few; d_call: TRBD1; v_call: TRBV7-9; j_call: TRBJ1-1; cdr3_aa: CASTNRGLNTEAFF; cdr3_nt: TGTGCCAGTACCAACAGGGGGCTGAACACTGAAGCTTTCTTT
clone_size: -; d_call: -; v_call: TRBV4-1; j_call: TRBJ1-2; cdr3_aa: CASSQTKGQQYGYTF; cdr3_nt: TGCGCCAGCAGCCAAACTAAGGGACAACAATATGGCTACACCTTC
clone_size: -; d_call: TRBD1; v_call: TRBV7-9; j_call: TRBJ1-4; cdr3_aa: CASSLGQDTTNEKLFF; cdr3_nt: TGTGCCAGCAGCTTGGGACAGGACACAACTAATGAAAAACTGTTTTTT
clone_size: -; d_call: -; v_call: TRBV2; j_call: TRBJ2-7; cdr3_aa: CASSDYKSYEQYF; cdr3_nt: TGTGCCAGCAGTGATTACAAATCCTACGAGCAGTACTTC
clone_size: -; d_call: -; v_call: TRBV5-1; j_call: TRBJ1-5; cdr3_aa: CASSFSTVLSNQPQHF; cdr3_nt: TGCGCCAGCAGCTTCTCGACGGTCCTTAGCAATCAGCCCCAGCATTTT
clone_size: once; d_call: TRBD1; v_call: TRBV20-1; j_call: TRBJ1-2; cdr3_aa: CSARDTTGGDPNYGYTF; cdr3_nt: TGCAGTGCTAGAGATACGACAGGGGGCGACCCTAACTATGGCTACACCTTC
clone_size: -; d_call: TRBD2; v_call: TRBV6-2/TRBV6-3; j_call: TRBJ2-3; cdr3_aa: CASSYAGGTQYF; cdr3_nt: TGTGCCAGCAGTTACGCGGGGGGGACGCAGTATTTT
clone_size: few; d_call: TRBD1; v_call: TRBV9; j_call: TRBJ2-7; cdr3_aa: CASGQGGEQYF; cdr3_nt: TGTGCCAGTGGACAGGGAGGCGAGCAGTACTTC
clone_size: -; d_call: -; v_call: TRBV5-1; j_call: TRBJ1-1; cdr3_aa: CASSSDGRLNTEAFF; cdr3_nt: TGCGCCAGCAGCTCCGACGGCAGACTGAACACTGAAGCTTTCTTT